This T cell receptor beta chain was documented in a study of breast tumors, draining lymph nodes, adjacent tissues. The lymph nodes were axillary draining lymph nodes from breast cancer patients. Study outcomes and limitations: Findings are consistent with lymph node origin and intratumoral expansion of most tumor T cells. Tumor repertoires ranked between lymph nodes and nontumor tissue in diversity, with V and J gene preferences. That most tumor T cells come from lymph nodes remained unproven. Luminal-like breast cancer showed significantly greater tumor-nontumor repertoire similarity than basal-like breast cancer did.

The CDR3 totals 13 residues. CDR1 is SSHAT and CDR2 is FNYEAQ in the germline V gene (reference sequence). This clonotype was recorded many times. The antigen remains unidentified. One end of the junction varies from germline; a read error may be responsible. TCRdb re-called the multiplex PCR reads through MiXCR, storing one row per CDR3 protein. The sample holds 180,000 or so distinct CDR3 sequences; 30% to 40% are singletons and the top ten take around 3.5%. The chain has TRBV7-7 and TRBJ2-5; the D gene could be TRBD1 or TRBD2 (5 bases each). Input material: axillary lymph node tissue. The source is a female donor with breast cancer. Some clones in this sample may be carry-over from other donors' samples. The CDR3 is CASSLGVEETQYF. The CDR3 bases are TGTGCTAGCAGCTTGGGGGTGGAAGAGACCCAGTACTTC.